This T cell receptor beta chain was sequenced in a study of shared clonotypes between healthy human individuals. Authors' methods: Quality scores were absent from the junction-only immunoSEQ sequences, so filtering differed. TCRdb's copy holds only in-frame clones and misses some; the assay was immunoSEQ multiplex PCR. The V and J calls and clone size come from that table; D and trimming were worked out from the DNA. The sample shows 1 million to 1.2 million clones, around 77% of them seen only once. The table lists this clone with a few counts. Its matching antigen is unknown. Study findings and constraints: Larger richness was generally estimated for naive than memory subsets.

There were no recent acute infections or vaccinations among the donors, who were healthy HIV-negative adults. The investigators split CD4+ cells into a CD45RA+ naive subset and a CD45RA-negative memory subset. The CDR3 extends over 15 amino acids. Germline V gives CDR1 PRHDT, CDR2 FYEKMQ (reference sequence). Trimming pared 2 bases from V and 0 bases from J, leaving 11 bases between. The V and J genes are TRBV13 and TRBJ2-7, with unresolved D. The clonotype comes from a man between 18 and 29 years old in good health. Some clones in this sample may be carry-over from other donors' samples. The sequenced material came from memory CD4+ T cells from PBMCs. Subset noted: CD45RA-negative fraction. The CDR3 loop reads CASSLSFLVSYEQYF. Here the CDR3 DNA reads TGTGCCAGCAGCTTAAGCTTCTTGGTCTCCTACGAGCAGTACTTC.